The 15 T cell receptor beta chains below come from one sample, sequenced in a study of blood T cell repertoires in COVID-19. The protocol was immunoSEQ multiplex PCR, while the TCRdb copy is restricted to in-frame clones and leaves out a portion. The data contain some 150,000 clones, around 82% of them singletons. Sequences were obtained from PBMCs or T cells enriched from blood (not recorded which). Receptors were obtained from a woman aged 45-60 years in a cohort exposed to, infected with or recovered from COVID-19 (not recorded which).

V and J are TRBV6-5 and TRBJ1-1; no reliable D call. CDR3 size: 10 residues. V was clipped by 7 bases and J by 11 bases, with 11 bases between them. Germline V lookup: CDR1 MNHEY, CDR2 SVGAGI. In DNA form, the CDR3 reads TGTGCCAGCAAAGAGGTCGGGGCTTTCTTT. Translating gives CASKEVGAFF.

The V gene is TRBV5-1, the J gene TRBJ2-7; the match to TRBD1 covers 7 bases. The CDR3 contains 15 residues. Germline V gives CDR1 SGHRS, CDR2 YFSETQ. The junction had 6 bases not matched to a gene; V was cut back by 3 bases and J by 0 bases. The CDR3 DNA reads TGCGCCAGCAGCTCCCCGGGACAGATCTCCTACGAGCAGTACTTC. Translation: CASSSPGQISYEQYF. The full variable domain, with the rest looked up from reference TRBV5-1 and TRBJ2-7, is KAGVTQTPRYLIKTRGQQVTLSCSPISGHRSVSWYQQTPGQGLQFLFEYFSETQRNKGNFPGRFSGRQFSNSRSEMNVSTLELGDSALYLCASSSPGQISYEQYFGPGTRLTVT.

This clone has only a few counts. The chain carries TRBV9 and TRBJ2-3, with 7 bases that match TRBD2. The CDR3 spans 15 residues. After removal of 0 bases from V and 0 bases from J, the junction contained 1 base not matched to a gene. CDR1 and CDR2 from the germline V gene are SGDLS and YYNGEE. CDR3 region: CASSVEAGSTDTQYF. The CDR3 coding sequence is TGTGCCAGCAGCGTAGAAGCGGGGAGCACAGATACGCAGTATTTT.

This chain connects TRBV28 to TRBJ1-2, with a tentative D call TRBD1 (6 bases). V shed 7 bases and J shed 7 bases, with 16 bases lying between them. The V gene's germline CDR1 is MDHEN and CDR2 SYDVKM. The CDR3 sequence is 13 residues long. CDR3 nucleotides: TGTGCCAGCAACCTTCGGGGGGCGGGTGGCTACACCTTC. Translated: CASNLRGAGGYTF.

The V gene is TRBV19, the J gene TRBJ1-2; D uncertain. The V gene's germline CDR1 is LNHDA and CDR2 SQIVND (reference sequence). Trimming left V 6 bases short and J 0 bases short, with 14 bases between. The CDR3 is 15 amino acids. CDR3: CASSLTATTNYGYTF. The CDR3 coding sequence is TGTGCCAGTAGCTTAACCGCGACAACTAACTATGGCTACACCTTC.

The rearrangement uses TRBV24-1 and TRBJ2-1; no definite D call. Germline loops: CDR1 KGHDR, CDR2 SFDVKD. CDR3 size: 13 residues. V lost 3 bases and J lost 7, with 9 bases in between. CDR3 DNA: TGTGCCACCAGTGATGCTCAGTGGAATGAGCAGTTCTTC. It yields the protein CATSDAQWNEQFF.

V is TRBV11-1 and J is TRBJ2-7; TRBD1 might be the D (5 bases). There are 12 residues in the CDR3. CDR1 and CDR2 from the germline V gene are SGHAT and FQDESV (reference sequence). The V gene lost 5 bases and the J gene lost 3 bases, with 8 bases spanning the gap. The CDR3 region is CASSPDSYEQYF. CDR3 bases: TGTGCCAGCAGCCCTGACAGCTACGAGCAGTACTTC.

The chain joins TRBV19 to TRBJ2-7; 10 positions agree with TRBD1. Germline-derived CDR1 and CDR2 are LNHDA and SQIVND (reference sequence). The CDR3 runs to 15 residues. V shed 5 bases, J shed 4 bases, and the junction held 8 bases outside the gene matches. CDR3 DNA: TGTGCCAGTAGTCCCATAGACAGGGGGCAGTACGAGCAGTACTTC. Protein sequence: CASSPIDRGQYEQYF.

The chain is built from TRBV28 and TRBJ1-5, with a weak D call TRBD1 (6 bases). Trimming removed 5 bases at V and 0 bases at J, with 20 bases between. CDR1 MDHEN and CDR2 SYDVKM come from the germline V gene. The CDR3 loop spans 18 amino acids. The CDR3 coding sequence is TGTGCCAGCAGTCTCTACCGGGACATTTCTTATAGCAATCAGCCCCAGCATTTT. The encoded protein is CASSLYRDISYSNQPQHF.

The table lists this clone with a few counts. V is TRBV19 and J is TRBJ1-1; 8 positions match TRBD1. CDR3 length: 14 amino acids. Trimming took 6 bases from V and 5 from J; bases not matched to a gene: 8. CDR1 is LNHDA and CDR2 is SQIVND in the germline V gene (reference sequence). The DNA of the CDR3 is TGTGCCAGTAGCCGTAGGACAGGGATGACTGAAGCTTTCTTT. Its protein product is CASSRRTGMTEAFF.

The chain couples TRBV7-6 to TRBJ2-7; the match to TRBD1 covers 9 bases. The junction had 4 bases not matched to a gene; V was cut back by 5 bases and J by 5 bases. CDR3 length equals 13 residues. Germline lookup yields CDR1 SGHVS and CDR2 FNYEAQ. CDR3 nucleotides: TGTGCCAGCAGCAGGACAGGGGTCCACGAGCAGTACTTC. Residues: CASSRTGVHEQYF. Variable domain in full (rest from reference TRBV7-6 and TRBJ2-7): GAGVSQSPRYKVTKRGQDVALRCDPISGHVSLYWYRQALGQGPEFLTYFNYEAQQDKSGLPNDRFSAERPEGSISTLTIQRTEQRDSAMYRCASSRTGVHEQYFGPGTRLTVT.

This sequence joins TRBV15 and TRBJ2-7, with TRBD2 identical over 7 bases. This CDR3 spans 15 amino acids. The J segment lost 0 bases and the V segment lost 5 bases, leaving 7 bases of the junction unmatched. From germline, CDR1 is LNHNV and CDR2 YYDKDF (reference sequence). The CDR3 loop reads CATSLGGLISYEQYF. The CDR3, as DNA: TGTGCCACCAGCCTTGGGGGACTAATCTCCTACGAGCAGTACTTC.

The chain carries TRBV19 and TRBJ1-1, with 8 positions matching TRBD1. Germline CDR1 reads LNHDA; CDR2 reads SQIVND (reference sequence). V lost 4 bases to trimming and J lost 5 bases; unmatched junction nucleotides: 3. The CDR3 is 13 amino acids. The CDR3 reads CASSTDRVTEAFF. The DNA of the CDR3 is TGTGCCAGTAGTACGGACAGGGTGACTGAAGCTTTCTTT. The full variable domain, in which reference TRBV19 and TRBJ1-1 provide the parts outside the CDR3, is DGGITQSPKYLFRKEGQNVTLSCEQNLNHDAMYWYRQDPGQGLRLIYYSQIVNDFQKGDIAEGYSVSREKKESFPLTVTSAQKNPTAFYLCASSTDRVTEAFFGQGTRLTVV.

The V and J genes are TRBV5-1 and TRBJ1-4, with 7 bases fitting TRBD1. The CDR3 is 15 residues long. Germline-derived CDR1 and CDR2 are SGHRS and YFSETQ. After removal of 2 bases from V and 5 bases from J, the junction contained 6 bases not matched to a gene. The CDR3 DNA reads as TGCGCCAGCAGCTTTCAAGGGGGCCCGAATGAAAAACTGTTTTTT. Its translation is CASSFQGGPNEKLFF.

V and J are TRBV7-9 and TRBJ1-2; a possible D gene is TRBD1 (5 bases). Per germline, CDR1 SEHNR and CDR2 FQNEAQ (reference sequence). The CDR3 is 12 residues long. V lost 10 bases to trimming and J lost 5 bases, with 14 bases between them. The CDR3 bases are TGTGCCATCCCGGGACTATTATATGGCTACACCTTC. It translates to CAIPGLLYGYTF.